This T cell receptor (beta chain) was captured in a study of shared clonotypes between healthy human individuals. Study information: Researchers drew samples from two women and a few men aged 18 to 49. Study-level points and caveats: Clonotypes shared by all four sorted-subset donors had higher generation probabilities than non-shared clonotypes. Sampling was confined to blood; repertoires within tissues likely differ. As a rule, naive subsets had a larger estimated richness than memory subsets.

J lost 5 bases, V lost 6 bases, and 8 bases had no gene match. The CDR3 spans 16 residues. Germline V gene sequence: CDR1 KGHSH, CDR2 LQKENI. Note on this clone: What it binds is unknown.

The assay was immunoSEQ multiplex PCR, and TCRdb's table has in-frame clones only and misses some. Of around 2.3 million clones in the sample, 95% were seen once. This rearrangement joins TRBV18 to TRBJ1-6, with TRBD1 matching over 9 bases. This receptor was identified in a man aged 18 to 30 in good health. Sequenced input: naive CD4+ T cells sorted from blood. Subset in this sample: CD45RA+ positively selected. Here the CDR3 reads CASSLSRTGDNSPLHF. As DNA, the CDR3 is TGTGCCAGCTCTCTCAGCCGGACAGGGGATAATTCACCCCTCCACTTT.